This T cell receptor beta chain was observed in a study of T cell repertoires in cytomegalovirus infection. Study-wide background: CMV epitopes used comprised recently identified HLA-C-restricted ones and well-studied HLA-B-restricted ones.

The CDR3 sequence is 13 residues long. V was pared by 4 bases and J by 8 bases, with 7 bases of the junction left unmatched. The germline CDR1 and CDR2 sequences are SGHDT and YYEEEE. Notes on this clonotype: Its antigen is not identified.

TCRdb fed the reads into MiXCR, producing one record per CDR3 protein. The table records about 770,000 distinct CDR3 sequences, about 27% of them present only once. Overall study results and limits: Ex vivo responses were dominated by HLA-C-restricted CMV-specific TCR beta clonotypes. Identification of carriers of CMV plus the relevant HLA was achieved through cumulative public TCR beta family frequency.

The sample here was cultured CD8+ T cells from PBMCs, taken from culture after CMV antigen stimulation. This sequence was found in a human donor in good health (CMV status not recorded). Some clones in this sample may be carry-over from other donors' samples. V gene TRBV5-6 combines with J gene TRBJ1-1; 8 nucleotides line up with TRBD1. The CDR3 reads CASSLGTGGEAFF. CDR3 in DNA: TGTGCCAGCAGCCTGGGGACAGGCGGAGAAGCTTTCTTT.